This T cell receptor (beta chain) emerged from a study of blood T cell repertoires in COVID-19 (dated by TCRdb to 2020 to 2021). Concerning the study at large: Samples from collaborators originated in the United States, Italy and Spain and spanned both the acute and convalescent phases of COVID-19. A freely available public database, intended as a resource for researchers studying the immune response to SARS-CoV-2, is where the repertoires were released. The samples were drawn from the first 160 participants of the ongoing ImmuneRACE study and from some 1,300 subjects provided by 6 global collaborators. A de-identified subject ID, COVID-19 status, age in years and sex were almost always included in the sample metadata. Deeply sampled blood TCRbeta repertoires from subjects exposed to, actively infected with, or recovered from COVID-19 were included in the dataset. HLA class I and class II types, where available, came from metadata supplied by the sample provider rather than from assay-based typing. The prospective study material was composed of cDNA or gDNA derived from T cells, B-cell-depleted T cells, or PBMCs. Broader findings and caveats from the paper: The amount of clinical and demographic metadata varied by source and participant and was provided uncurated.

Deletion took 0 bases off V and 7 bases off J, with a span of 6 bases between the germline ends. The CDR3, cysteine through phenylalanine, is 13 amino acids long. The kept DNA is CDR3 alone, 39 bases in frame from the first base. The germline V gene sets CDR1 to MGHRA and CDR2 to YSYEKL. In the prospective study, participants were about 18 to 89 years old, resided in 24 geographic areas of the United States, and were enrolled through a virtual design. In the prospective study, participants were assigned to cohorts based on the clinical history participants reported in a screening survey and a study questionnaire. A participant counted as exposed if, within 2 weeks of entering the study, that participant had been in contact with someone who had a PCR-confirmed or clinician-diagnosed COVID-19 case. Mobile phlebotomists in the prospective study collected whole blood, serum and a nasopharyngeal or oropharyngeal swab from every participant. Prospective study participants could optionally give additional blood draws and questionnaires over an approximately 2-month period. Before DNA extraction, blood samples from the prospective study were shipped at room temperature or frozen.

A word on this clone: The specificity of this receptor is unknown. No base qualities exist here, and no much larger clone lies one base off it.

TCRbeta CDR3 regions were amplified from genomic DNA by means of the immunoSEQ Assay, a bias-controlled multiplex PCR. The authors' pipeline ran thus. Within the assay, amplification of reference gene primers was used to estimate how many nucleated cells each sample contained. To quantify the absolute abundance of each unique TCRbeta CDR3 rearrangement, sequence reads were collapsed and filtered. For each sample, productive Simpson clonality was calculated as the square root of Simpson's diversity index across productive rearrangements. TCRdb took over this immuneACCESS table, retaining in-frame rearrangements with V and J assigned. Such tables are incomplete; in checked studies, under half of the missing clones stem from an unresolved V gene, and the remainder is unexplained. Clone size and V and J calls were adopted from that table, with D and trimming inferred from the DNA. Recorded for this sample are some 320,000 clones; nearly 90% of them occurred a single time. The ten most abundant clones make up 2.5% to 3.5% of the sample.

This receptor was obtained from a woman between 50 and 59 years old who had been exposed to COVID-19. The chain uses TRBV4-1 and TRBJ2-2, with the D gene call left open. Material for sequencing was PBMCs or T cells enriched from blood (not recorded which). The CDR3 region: CASSQELIGELFF. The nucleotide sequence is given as TGCGCCAGCAGCCAAGAACTCATCGGGGAGCTGTTTTTT.